Shown below are 18 T cell receptor beta chains from a single sample sequenced in a study of cytomegalovirus exposure and HLA in healthy donors. PCR involved 60 Vbeta and 13 Jbeta primers. This table comes from immunoSEQ multiplex PCR, and its TCRdb copy is limited to in-frame clones, with some not included. Of 150,000 to 200,000 clones in the sample, about 9.4% were seen once. Sequenced sample: PBMCs. These receptors were taken from a woman aged 25 to 39 in good health and CMV-seropositive.

This rearrangement joins TRBV2 to TRBJ1-6, with D possibly TRBD1 on 6 matching bases. CDR3 length equals 14 residues. Germline lookup yields CDR1 SNHLY and CDR2 FYNNEI. Trimming pared 6 bases from V and 10 bases from J, leaving 16 bases between. This chain's CDR3 is CASRLQGDQSPLHF. The DNA of the CDR3 is TGTGCCAGCAGATTACAGGGCGATCAATCACCCCTCCACTTT.

In this sample, this clone turned up a few times. This chain joins TRBV9 and TRBJ2-1; weak D call: TRBD1 (7 bases). The CDR3 spans 13 residues. Trimming removed 1 base from V and 6 bases from J, with 8 bases in between. Germline lookup yields CDR1 SGDLS and CDR2 YYNGEE. Here the CDR3 DNA reads TGTGCCAGCAGCGTACAGGGGGGCAATGAGCAGTTCTTC. Residues: CASSVQGGNEQFF.

The chain links TRBV5-1 to TRBJ2-5; TRBD2 matches at 8 bases. Matching the DNA end better, TRBJ2-7 makes the J call doubtful. The CDR3 has 13 amino acids. Germline V CDR1 and CDR2: SGHRS, YFSETQ. The CDR3 here is CASSFSGSNEQYF. As DNA, the CDR3 is TGCGCCAGCAGCTTCAGCGGGAGTAACGAGCAGTACTTC.

The rearrangement links TRBV9 to TRBJ2-3, with 9 bases identical to TRBD2. The CDR3 is 16 amino acids. With 0 bases clipped from V and 5 bases from J, the junction kept 7 bases outside the gene matches. Germline V lookup: CDR1 SGDLS, CDR2 YYNGEE. The CDR3 DNA is TGTGCCAGCAGCGTAGGATGGCGGGAGGGCCGAGATACGCAGTATTTT. Translation gives CASSVGWREGRDTQYF.

This clone has just a few counts. The chain couples TRBV2 to TRBJ2-1, with TRBD2 as a possible D gene (6 bases). With 1 base removed from V and 7 bases from J, the gap between germline ends came to 14 bases. Germline values: CDR1 SNHLY, CDR2 FYNNEI. The CDR3 runs to 15 residues. The chain's CDR3 is CASSEEAASVNEQFF. The DNA of the CDR3 is TGTGCCAGCAGTGAAGAGGCGGCTAGCGTAAATGAGCAGTTCTTC. The variable domain in full, completed from reference TRBV2 and TRBJ2-1, reads EPEVTQTPSHQVTQMGQEVILRCVPISNHLYFYWYRQILGQKVEFLVSFYNNEISEKSEIFDDQFSVERPDGSNFTLKIRSTKLEDSAMYFCASSEEAASVNEQFFGPGTRLTVL.

This clone was detected only a few times. The chain uses TRBV11-2 and TRBJ2-5; maybe TRBD2 (6 bases). CDR1 and CDR2 (germline): SGHAT, FQNNGV. Trimming took off 3 bases at V and 3 bases at J, with 14 bases between the two ends. The CDR3 loop spans 15 amino acids. DNA for the CDR3: TGTGCCAGCAGCTTTCGGAGGAGGGAGAAAGAGACCCAGTACTTC. Encoded protein: CASSFRRREKETQYF.

This clone has a handful of counts. The chain links TRBV11-2 to TRBJ2-7; D not resolved. The CDR3 is made up of 11 amino acids. V lost 4 bases and J 6 bases, leaving 7 bases between the germline ends. CDR1 is SGHAT, CDR2 FQNNGV, per germline. CDR3 DNA: TGTGCCAGCAGCTCAATTTCCGAGCAGTACTTC. Its translation is CASSSISEQYF.

This clone turned up a few times. This sequence joins TRBV5-1 and TRBJ2-7; a possible D gene is TRBD1 (6 bases). In germline, CDR1 is SGHRS, CDR2 YFSETQ. Trimming removed 5 bases from V and 5 bases from J, with 14 bases in between. CDR3 size: 13 residues. The chain's CDR3 is CASRPFRGHEQYF. The CDR3 DNA is TGCGCCAGCAGACCATTCAGGGGCCACGAGCAGTACTTC.

This clone was recorded a few times. The chain carries TRBV4-1 and TRBJ2-2; TRBD2 aligns across 12 bases. Trimming removed 5 bases from V and 9 bases from J; junction bases left unmatched: 10. The CDR3 has 16 amino acids. The germline gives CDR1 MGHRA, CDR2 YSYEKL. The CDR3 region is CASSKCLAGGRRELFF. In nucleotides, the CDR3 is TGCGCCAGCAGCAAGTGCCTAGCGGGAGGGCGAAGGGAGCTGTTTTTT.

The chain links TRBV11-2 to TRBJ2-2, with 7 nucleotides matching TRBD1. This CDR3 region has 17 residues. Germline V gene sequence: CDR1 SGHAT, CDR2 FQNNGV. The V gene end was trimmed by 0 bases and the J gene end by 3 bases; junction bases not matched to a gene: 7. For the CDR3, the DNA is TGTGCCAGCAGCTTAGATAGGGGGCTCGCGGACACCGGGGAGCTGTTTTTT. Encoded protein: CASSLDRGLADTGELFF. The whole variable domain, filled in from reference TRBV11-2 and TRBJ2-2, reads EAGVAQSPRYKIIEKRQSVAFWCNPISGHATLYWYQQILGQGPKLLIQFQNNGVVDDSQLPKDRFSAERLKGVDSTLKIQPAKLEDSAVYLCASSLDRGLADTGELFFGEGSRLTVL.

The chain links TRBV7-2 to TRBJ2-6; 7 nucleotides agree with TRBD2. Germline V gene sequence: CDR1 SGHTA, CDR2 FQGNSA. The trim removed 0 bases at V and 4 bases at J, leaving 3 bases unmatched. CDR3 length: 16 amino acids. The DNA for the CDR3 is TGTGCCAGCAGCTTAGCGAGCGGGGTGGGGGCCAACGTCCTGACTTTC. Residues: CASSLASGVGANVLTF.

This clone was seen a handful of times. This rearrangement joins TRBV6-5 to TRBJ2-7; D is perhaps TRBD1 (5 bases). This CDR3 is 13 amino acids long. Germline V gives CDR1 MNHEY, CDR2 SVGAGI. V was pared by 0 bases and J by 3 bases, with 6 bases between. The CDR3 coding sequence is TGTGCCAGCAGTTACTCAGGGGACTACGAGCAGTACTTC. It yields the protein CASSYSGDYEQYF.

This clone has only a few counts. The chain employs TRBV12-5 and TRBJ2-7, with D tentatively TRBD1 (5 bases). The V end was cut by 6 bases, the J end by 2 bases, with 11 bases between. Germline lookup yields CDR1 LGHNT and CDR2 FRNRAP. The CDR3 is 13 residues long. The CDR3 loop is CASGLDSPYEQYF. The CDR3 DNA sequence: TGTGCTAGTGGACTCGACAGCCCCTACGAGCAGTACTTC.

There are a few counts of this clone. This chain connects TRBV27 to TRBJ2-7; 9 nucleotides align to TRBD1. The trim removed 4 bases at V and 4 bases at J, leaving 5 bases unmatched. This CDR3 contains 14 residues. Per the germline V gene, CDR1 is MNHEY and CDR2 is SMNVEV (reference sequence). CDR3 sequence reads: CASSSGTGLYEQYF. The CDR3 bases are TGTGCCAGCAGTTCCGGGACAGGGCTATACGAGCAGTACTTC.

The chain uses TRBV6-5 and TRBJ2-3; D remains ambiguous. The germline CDR1 and CDR2 sequences are MNHEY and SVGAGI. The CDR3 sequence is 13 residues long. Deletions cut 6 bases from V and 1 base from J, with 8 bases between. The CDR3 here is CASSPEGTDTQYF. For the CDR3, the DNA is TGTGCCAGCAGCCCCGAGGGCACAGATACGCAGTATTTT.

This clone was recorded a few times. V gene TRBV9 combines with J gene TRBJ1-5; 12 bases match TRBD1. V was clipped by 2 bases and J by 7 bases; unmatched bases: 4. The germline V gene encodes CDR1 SGDLS and CDR2 YYNGEE. CDR3 size: 15 residues. The DNA of the CDR3 is TGTGCCAGCAGCGTGGGGACAGGGGGCGTCCAGCCCCAGCATTTT. It translates to CASSVGTGGVQPQHF.

This clone was found a few times. The J gene is TRBJ2-1, the V gene TRBV6-1; maybe TRBD2 (5 bases). The CDR3 is 16 residues long. V lost 0 bases and J lost 4, with 13 bases in between. The germline CDR1 and CDR2 sequences are MNHNS and SASEGT. CDR3 region: CASSEALAAVYNEQFF. In nucleotides, the CDR3 is TGTGCCAGCAGTGAAGCCCTAGCAGCGGTTTACAATGAGCAGTTCTTC.

This sequence joins TRBV5-1 and TRBJ1-5, with a weak D call TRBD1 (6 bases). V was trimmed by 2 bases and J by 4 bases, leaving 13 bases between them. This CDR3 spans 15 amino acids. Germline-derived CDR1 and CDR2 are SGHRS and YFSETQ. CDR3 sequence: CASSLTTGINQPQHF. CDR3 DNA: TGCGCCAGCAGCTTAACGACAGGCATAAATCAGCCCCAGCATTTT.